This T cell receptor beta chain was captured in a study of blood T cells in healthy people across ages. General study results and limits: Long-lived and aged donors differed, with more naive CD4+ cells and higher diversity in the long-lived.

The germline CDR1 and CDR2 sequences are SGDLS and YYNGEE. V lost 2 bases to trimming and J lost 4 bases, with 10 bases between them. This CDR3 spans 15 amino acids. This clonotype was picked up many times. Its cognate antigen is unknown. PCR was performed a second time for about 6 to 11 cycles using a sample-barcoded 5' primer and a J-beta primer mix. Each CDR3 protein gets one entry after TCRdb re-called the 5' RACE reads with MiXCR. Among roughly 1,800,000 distinct CDR3 sequences, around 48% were seen once, and the ten largest hold roughly 2%. This clonotype was sampled from a woman aged 40 to 49 in good health. The material sequenced was blood. This chain uses TRBV9 with TRBJ2-6; tentatively, D is TRBD1 or TRBD2 (5 bases each). The CDR3 DNA is TGTGCCAGCAGCGTGAGGGGTTCCGGGGCCAACGTCCTGACTTTC. Translated: CASSVRGSGANVLTF. Filled out from reference TRBV9 and TRBJ2-6, the complete variable domain reads DSGVTQTPKHLITATGQRVTLRCSPRSGDLSVYWYQQSLDQGLQFLIQYYNGEERAKGNILERFSAQQFPDLHSELNLSSLELGDSALYFCASSVRGSGANVLTFGAGSRLTVL.